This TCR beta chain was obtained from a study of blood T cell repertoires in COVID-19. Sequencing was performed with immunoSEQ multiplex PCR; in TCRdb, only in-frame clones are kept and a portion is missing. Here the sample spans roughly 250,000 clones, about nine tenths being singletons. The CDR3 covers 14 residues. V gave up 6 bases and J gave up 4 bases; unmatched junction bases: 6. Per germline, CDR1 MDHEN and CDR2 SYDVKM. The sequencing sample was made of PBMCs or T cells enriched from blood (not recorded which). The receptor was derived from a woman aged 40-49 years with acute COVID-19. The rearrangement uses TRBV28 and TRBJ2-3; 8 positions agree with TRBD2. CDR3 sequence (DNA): TGTGCCAGCAGCCTACCGGGGGGGGCAGATACGCAGTATTTT. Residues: CASSLPGGADTQYF.